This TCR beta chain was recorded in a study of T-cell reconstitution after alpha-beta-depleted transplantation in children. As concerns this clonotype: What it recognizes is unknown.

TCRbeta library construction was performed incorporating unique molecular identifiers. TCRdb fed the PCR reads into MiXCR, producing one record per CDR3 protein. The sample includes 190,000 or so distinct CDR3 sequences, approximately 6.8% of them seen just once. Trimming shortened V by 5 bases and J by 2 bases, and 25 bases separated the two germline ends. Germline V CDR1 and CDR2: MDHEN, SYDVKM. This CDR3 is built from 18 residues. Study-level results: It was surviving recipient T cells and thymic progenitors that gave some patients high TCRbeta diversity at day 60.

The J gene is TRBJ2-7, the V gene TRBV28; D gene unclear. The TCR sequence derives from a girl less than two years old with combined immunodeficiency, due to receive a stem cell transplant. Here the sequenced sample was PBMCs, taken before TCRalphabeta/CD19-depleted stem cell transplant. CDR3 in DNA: TGTGCCAGCAGTCCCCCCCCCGAGGCCGGAGACCGAGCCTACGAGCAGTACTTC. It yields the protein CASSPPPEAGDRAYEQYF.